Each of the 23 T cell receptor beta chains below was sequenced from the same sample in a study of blood T cell repertoires in COVID-19. TCRdb's copy holds only in-frame clones and misses some; the assay was immunoSEQ multiplex PCR. The table includes some 130,000 clones, 86% detected once. The sample comprised PBMCs or T cells enriched from blood (not recorded which). Receptors originate from a man in his fifties who had recovered from COVID-19.

The genes are TRBV5-4 and TRBJ2-3, with 14 bases fitting TRBD2. V lost 3 bases to trimming and J lost 5 bases; unmatched junction nucleotides: 11. CDR1 is SGHNT, CDR2 YYREEE, per germline (reference sequence). This CDR3 has 18 amino acids. CDR3 sequence (DNA): TGTGCCAGCAGCTCCAGACTAGCGGGAGGGCCGGTGGGAGATACGCAGTATTTT. Translating gives CASSSRLAGGPVGDTQYF.

The chain combines TRBV7-9 with TRBJ1-2; 8 bases line up with TRBD1. V lost 5 bases and J lost 6; bases outside the gene matches: 11. This CDR3 has 15 amino acids. Germline CDR1 is SEHNR and CDR2 is FQNEAQ (reference sequence). CDR3 nucleotides: TGTGCCAGCAGCAATATGGAGGGACAGGCCCATGGCTACACCTTC. Translating it yields CASSNMEGQAHGYTF.

The gene calls are TRBV9 and TRBJ2-7; TRBD2 aligns across 12 bases. Per the germline V gene, CDR1 is SGDLS and CDR2 is YYNGEE. The CDR3 has 16 amino acids. Trimming at V came to 1 base and at J to 2 bases, leaving 4 bases not matched to a gene. In nucleotides, the CDR3 is TGTGCCAGCAGCGTAATGGGACTAGCGGGTACCTACGAGCAGTACTTC. Protein product: CASSVMGLAGTYEQYF.

The chain employs TRBV7-9 and TRBJ1-1; a possible D gene is TRBD1 (5 bases). The CDR3 runs 11 residues. Germline V lookup: CDR1 SEHNR, CDR2 FQNEAQ (reference sequence). V gave up 2 bases and J gave up 8 bases, with 6 bases separating them. The CDR3 sequence: CASSLSGEAFF. The CDR3 coding sequence is TGTGCCAGCAGCTTATCAGGGGAAGCTTTCTTT. The full variable domain, with the rest looked up from reference TRBV7-9 and TRBJ1-1, is DTGVSQNPRHKITKRGQNVTFRCDPISEHNRLYWYRQTLGQGPEFLTYFQNEAQLEKSRLLSDRFSAERPKGSFSTLEIQRTEQGDSAMYLCASSLSGEAFFGQGTRLTVV.

This sequence joins TRBV11-2 and TRBJ2-3; D perhaps matches TRBD1 (6 bases). CDR1 and CDR2 from the germline V gene are SGHAT and FQNNGV. V was clipped by 1 base and J by 3 bases, with 8 bases between them. This CDR3 is built from 14 residues. CDR3 amino acids: CASSLGGPTDTQYF. The DNA of the CDR3 is TGTGCCAGCAGCTTAGGGGGGCCAACAGATACGCAGTATTTT.

The chain is built from TRBV30 and TRBJ2-5; maybe TRBD1 (5 bases). Trimming removed 3 bases at V and 2 bases at J, with 22 bases between. The germline gives CDR1 GTSNPN, CDR2 SVGIG (reference sequence). The CDR3 is 17 amino acids. The CDR3 DNA is TGTGCCTGGAGACCCGCCCTCAGGGTAATGGGGCAAGAGACCCAGTACTTC. It yields the protein CAWRPALRVMGQETQYF.

In this sample, this clone turned up a few times. The V and J genes are TRBV19 and TRBJ1-5; TRBD1 aligns across 8 bases. Trimming cost V 5 bases and J 4 bases; bases outside gene matches: 7. The length of the CDR3 is 15 residues. The germline V gene has CDR1 LNHDA and CDR2 SQIVND (reference sequence). Written as DNA, the CDR3 is TGTGCCAGTAGTCCGACAGGGGCGATTAATCAGCCCCAGCATTTT. Translated: CASSPTGAINQPQHF.

The chain links TRBV7-3 to TRBJ2-5; D is undetermined. There are 14 residues in the CDR3. V lost 4 bases, J lost 5 bases, and 14 bases lay in between. Germline-derived CDR1 and CDR2 are SGHTA and FQGTGA. CDR3 amino acids: CASSSAGYGETQYF. CDR3 sequence (DNA): TGTGCCAGCAGCTCAGCAGGTTACGGCGAGACCCAGTACTTC.

The genes are TRBV20-1 and TRBJ2-5; D perhaps matches TRBD1 (6 bases). Germline V gene sequence: CDR1 DFQATT, CDR2 SNEGSKA (reference sequence). The ends were cut back, 5 bases at V and 3 bases at J, with 7 bases in the middle. The CDR3 spans 11 residues. The CDR3 loop reads CSASGEETQYF. The DNA of the CDR3 is TGCAGTGCTTCAGGGGAAGAGACCCAGTACTTC.

This clone was found a few times. CDR3 loop: CASSFFVSGGHGYTF. Here the CDR3 DNA reads TGTGCCAGCAGTTTTTTTGTTTCAGGAGGTCATGGCTACACCTTC. The V gene is TRBV28, the J gene TRBJ1-2; D unresolved. The ends were cut back, 3 bases at V and 6 bases at J, with 17 bases in the middle. Per germline, CDR1 MDHEN and CDR2 SYDVKM. CDR3 length: 15 amino acids.

This chain connects TRBV5-1 to TRBJ2-3; 11 nucleotides agree with TRBD1. This CDR3 is 14 amino acids long. CDR1 SGHRS and CDR2 YFSETQ come from the germline V gene. With V trimmed by 6 bases and J by 3 bases, 3 bases remained unmatched. CDR3 protein: CASKGQGGTDTQYF. DNA for the CDR3: TGCGCCAGCAAGGGACAGGGGGGTACAGATACGCAGTATTTT. The full variable domain, completed using reference TRBV5-1 and TRBJ2-3, is KAGVTQTPRYLIKTRGQQVTLSCSPISGHRSVSWYQQTPGQGLQFLFEYFSETQRNKGNFPGRFSGRQFSNSRSEMNVSTLELGDSALYLCASKGQGGTDTQYFGPGTRLTVL.

The table lists this clone with a count of one. The chain employs TRBV19 and TRBJ2-5, with no clear D. CDR1 and CDR2 (germline): LNHDA, SQIVND (reference sequence). Trimming took 1 base from V and 2 from J, leaving 8 bases between them. The CDR3 loop spans 14 amino acids. The CDR3 reads CASSIAPRQETQYF. In nucleotides, the CDR3 is TGTGCCAGTAGTATAGCCCCCCGTCAAGAGACCCAGTACTTC.

This chain connects TRBV5-8 to TRBJ2-3; D is perhaps TRBD1 (5 bases). The CDR3 consists of 16 residues. Per the germline V gene, CDR1 is SGHTS and CDR2 is YDEGEE. With 1 base removed from V and 2 bases from J, the gap between germline ends came to 14 bases. The CDR3 loop reads CASSLRFTGITDTQYF. The CDR3 nucleotides are TGTGCCAGCAGCTTGCGCTTTACAGGAATCACAGATACGCAGTATTTT.

The chain carries TRBV7-9 and TRBJ1-1; possible D gene TRBD1, 6 bases. Germline V CDR1 and CDR2: SEHNR, FQNEAQ (reference sequence). V lost 3 bases to trimming and J lost 1 base, with 12 bases between them. This CDR3 region has 15 residues. CDR3 amino acids: CASSFLRQENTEAFF. In DNA form, the CDR3 reads TGTGCCAGCAGCTTTCTAAGACAGGAGAACACTGAAGCTTTCTTT.

The J gene is TRBJ1-6, the V gene TRBV5-4; 7 bases agree with TRBD1. This CDR3 region has 14 residues. In germline, CDR1 is SGHNT, CDR2 YYREEE (reference sequence). V lost 2 bases to trimming and J lost 8 bases; unmatched junction nucleotides: 4. CDR3 in amino acids: CASSLGQGDSPLHF. The CDR3 region has the DNA TGTGCCAGCAGCTTAGGCCAGGGGGATTCACCCCTCCACTTT.

The V and J genes are TRBV28 and TRBJ1-1, with 8 nucleotides matching TRBD1. CDR1 MDHEN and CDR2 SYDVKM come from the germline V gene. The ends lost 5 bases at V and 6 bases at J; junction bases unmatched: 11. The CDR3 is 15 residues long. The CDR3 DNA reads TGTGCCAGCAGTCTCCTGGCAGGGGGCAAATCTGAAGCTTTCTTT. This gives the protein CASSLLAGGKSEAFF.

J is TRBJ1-5 and V is TRBV12-3 or TRBV12-4; TRBD1 is a possible D gene (5 bases). V shed 8 bases and J shed 5 bases, with 10 bases lying between them. The CDR3 is 12 residues long. CDR3 in DNA: TGTGCCAGCGACGACAGTCATCAGCCCCAGCATTTT. Protein product: CASDDSHQPQHF.

This chain links TRBV2 with TRBJ2-5; TRBD1 matches 7 bases. V gave up 4 bases and J gave up 5 bases; unmatched junction bases: 1. This CDR3 is 12 amino acids long. The germline gives CDR1 SNHLY, CDR2 FYNNEI. The CDR3 loop reads CASSGRGETQYF. For the CDR3, the DNA is TGTGCCAGCAGTGGCAGGGGGGAGACCCAGTACTTC.

The chain recombines TRBV11-2 with TRBJ1-6, with 12 bases matching TRBD1. Unmatched junction bases numbered 11, after V lost 5 bases and J lost 9 bases. Germline CDR1 SGHAT, CDR2 FQNNGV. The CDR3 totals 17 residues. The CDR3 protein is CASSEVGQGAISSPLHF. CDR3 coding DNA: TGTGCCAGCAGCGAAGTGGGACAGGGGGCGATTAGTTCACCCCTCCACTTT.

The V gene is TRBV5-4, the J gene TRBJ2-2; no definite D call. V lost 0 bases and J lost 7, with 7 bases in between. CDR3 length equals 13 residues. Germline CDR1 and CDR2: SGHNT and YYREEE (reference sequence). DNA for the CDR3: TGTGCCAGCAGCTTGGTAGTTAACGGGGAGCTGTTTTTT. Translation gives CASSLVVNGELFF.

The J gene is TRBJ2-5, the V gene TRBV9, with D maybe TRBD2 (5 bases). Germline assignment: CDR1 SGDLS and CDR2 YYNGEE. This CDR3 comprises 16 residues. V lost 4 bases to trimming and J lost 1 base, with 17 bases between them. The CDR3 sequence is CASSQTPGNIQETQYF. The CDR3 DNA sequence: TGTGCCAGCAGCCAGACCCCCGGGAACATCCAAGAGACCCAGTACTTC.

The chain employs TRBV30 and TRBJ1-5; 7 bases line up with TRBD1. CDR1 is GTSNPN, CDR2 SVGIG, per germline (reference sequence). The CDR3 length is 16 residues. V was pared by 4 bases and J by 4 bases, with 13 bases of the junction left unmatched. This CDR3 is CAWNGQVRRLNQPQHF. In DNA form, the CDR3 reads TGTGCCTGGAACGGACAGGTCCGAAGACTTAATCAGCCCCAGCATTTT.

The chain uses TRBV7-2 and TRBJ2-5, with a possible D match to TRBD2 (6 bases). The length of the CDR3 is 13 residues. Trimming cost V 4 bases and J 2 bases, with 8 bases left between them. The germline V gene encodes CDR1 SGHTA and CDR2 FQGNSA. This chain's CDR3 is CASSWGLQETQYF. In DNA, the CDR3 is TGTGCCAGCAGCTGGGGACTTCAAGAGACCCAGTACTTC. Full variable domain (missing parts from reference TRBV7-2 and TRBJ2-5): GAGVSQSPSNKVTEKGKDVELRCDPISGHTALYWYRQSLGQGLEFLIYFQGNSAPDKSGLPSDRFSAERTGGSVSTLTIQRTQQEDSAVYLCASSWGLQETQYFGPGTRLLVL.